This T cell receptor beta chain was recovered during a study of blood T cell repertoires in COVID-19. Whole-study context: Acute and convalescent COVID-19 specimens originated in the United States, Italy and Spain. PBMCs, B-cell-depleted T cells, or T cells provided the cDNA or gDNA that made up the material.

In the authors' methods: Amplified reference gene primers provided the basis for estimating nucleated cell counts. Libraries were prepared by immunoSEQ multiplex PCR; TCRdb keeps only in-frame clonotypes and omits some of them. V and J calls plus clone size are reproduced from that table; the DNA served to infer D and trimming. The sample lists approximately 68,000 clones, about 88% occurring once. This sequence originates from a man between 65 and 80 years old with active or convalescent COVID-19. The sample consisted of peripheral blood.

In DNA, the CDR3 is TGTGCCAGCAGTACAACGTTCCAGGGTAATTCACCCCTCCACTTT. Its translation is CASSTTFQGNSPLHF. The chain couples TRBV6-5 to TRBJ1-6; D perhaps matches TRBD1 (5 bases). The CDR3 extends over 15 amino acids. Trimming pared 5 bases from V and 6 bases from J, leaving 14 bases between. CDR1 MNHEY and CDR2 SVGAGI come from the germline V gene.